The clone carrying this T cell receptor (beta chain) was detected ten times or more. What it binds is unknown. The data belong to a study of shared clonotypes between healthy human individuals. General study findings and limits: Researchers sampled only blood; tissue repertoires likely differ. Few donors restricted represented genetic and exposure-history diversity.

Extraction of genomic DNA in unsorted samples used 100 million or so PBMCs. The ends lost 6 bases at V and 5 bases at J; junction bases unmatched: 13. The CDR3 is 16 residues long. Germline V gives CDR1 MNHEY, CDR2 SMNVEV (reference sequence). The authors sequenced unsorted PBMC DNA on ten immunoSEQ deep assay plates. Assay used: immunoSEQ multiplex PCR; TCRdb lists only in-frame clones, some missing. Of 400,000 to 500,000 clones listed, less than 80% were seen once; the top ten hold about 12%. Sequencing was done on a sample of PBMCs. The TCR originated in a woman in her forties in good health. Some clones in this sample may be carry-over from other donors' samples. V gene TRBV27 combines with J gene TRBJ2-7; 10 bases agree with TRBD2. CDR3 sequence reads: CASSTYTGLAMNEQYF. Written as DNA, the CDR3 is TGTGCCAGCAGCACTTACACGGGACTAGCGATGAACGAGCAGTACTTC.